The clone carrying this T cell receptor (beta chain) was picked up many times. Its antigen is unidentified. The CDR3 runs to 16 residues. With V trimmed by 1 base and J by 3 bases, 5 bases remained unmatched. Looked up from germline, CDR1 is SGHTA and CDR2 is FQGNSA. This record comes from a study of response to subunit inactivated influenza vaccine. TCRdb re-called the RT-PCR reads through MiXCR, storing one row per CDR3 protein. This sample yields roughly 700,000 distinct CDR3 sequences, of which about 14% are seen a single time; less than 7% belongs to the top ten. Study results and limitations: Seasonal influenza vaccination, on each occasion, was suggested by the authors to recruit few new T cells.

This chain connects TRBV7-2 to TRBJ2-3, with 9 bases matching TRBD1. The sequencing used PBMCs from blood, collected roughly 15 days before vaccination. This TCR was sampled from a man aged 50 to 60 who received an inactivated influenza vaccine. The CDR3 nucleotides are TGTGCCAGCAGCTTAGGAGGGACAGGGAGGACAGATACGCAGTATTTT. This translates into CASSLGGTGRTDTQYF.